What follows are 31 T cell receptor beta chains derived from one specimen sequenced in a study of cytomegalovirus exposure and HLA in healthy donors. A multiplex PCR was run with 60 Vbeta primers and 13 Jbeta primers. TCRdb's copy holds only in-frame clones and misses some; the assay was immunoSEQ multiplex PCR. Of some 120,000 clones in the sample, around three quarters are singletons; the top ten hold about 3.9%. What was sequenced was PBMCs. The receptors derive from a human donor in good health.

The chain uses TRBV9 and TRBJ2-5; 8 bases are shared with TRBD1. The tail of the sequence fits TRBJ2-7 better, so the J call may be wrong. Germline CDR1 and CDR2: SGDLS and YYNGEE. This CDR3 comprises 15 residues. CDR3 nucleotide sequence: TGTGCCAGCAGCAAAACAGGGGGATCGTTCTACGAGCAGTACTTC. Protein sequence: CASSKTGGSFYEQYF.

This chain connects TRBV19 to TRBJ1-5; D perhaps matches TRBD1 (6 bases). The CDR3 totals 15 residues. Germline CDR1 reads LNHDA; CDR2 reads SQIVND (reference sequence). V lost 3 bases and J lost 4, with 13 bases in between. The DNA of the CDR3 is TGTGCCAGTAGTATTCGGGGGGCAGGGAATCAGCCCCAGCATTTT. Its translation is CASSIRGAGNQPQHF. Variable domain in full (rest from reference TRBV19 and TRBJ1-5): DGGITQSPKYLFRKEGQNVTLSCEQNLNHDAMYWYRQDPGQGLRLIYYSQIVNDFQKGDIAEGYSVSREKKESFPLTVTSAQKNPTAFYLCASSIRGAGNQPQHFGDGTRLSIL.

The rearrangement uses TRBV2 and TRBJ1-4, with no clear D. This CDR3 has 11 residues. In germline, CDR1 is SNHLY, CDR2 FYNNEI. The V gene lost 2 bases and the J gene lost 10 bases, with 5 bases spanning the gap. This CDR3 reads CASSEPGKLFF. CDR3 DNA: TGTGCCAGCAGTGAACCGGGAAAACTGTTTTTT.

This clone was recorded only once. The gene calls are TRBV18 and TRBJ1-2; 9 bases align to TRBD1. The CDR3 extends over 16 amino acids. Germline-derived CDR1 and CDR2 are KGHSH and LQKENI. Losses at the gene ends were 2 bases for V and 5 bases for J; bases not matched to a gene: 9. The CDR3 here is CASSPGTGRGGYGYTF. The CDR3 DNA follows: TGTGCCAGCTCACCAGGGACAGGGCGGGGAGGATATGGCTACACCTTC. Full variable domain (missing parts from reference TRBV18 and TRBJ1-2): NAGVMQNPRHLVRRRGQEARLRCSPMKGHSHVYWYRQLPEEGLKFMVYLQKENIIDESGMPKERFSAEFPKEGPSILRIQQVVRGDSAAYFCASSPGTGRGGYGYTFGSGTRLTVV.

The CDR3 loop reads CASSYAGSRADTQYF. The CDR3 DNA follows: TGTGCCAGCAGCTATGCGGGGAGTCGGGCAGATACGCAGTATTTT. The chain employs TRBV5-4 and TRBJ2-3, with a tentative D call TRBD2 (6 bases). Trimming stripped 3 bases from V and 4 bases from J, with 15 bases between. This CDR3 region has 15 residues. The germline V gene encodes CDR1 SGHNT and CDR2 YYREEE (reference sequence).

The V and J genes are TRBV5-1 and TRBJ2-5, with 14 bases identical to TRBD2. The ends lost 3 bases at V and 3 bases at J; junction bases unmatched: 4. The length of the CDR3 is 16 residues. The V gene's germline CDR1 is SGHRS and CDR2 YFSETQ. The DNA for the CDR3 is TGCGCCAGCAGCTACGGGACTAGCGGGGGCGAAGAGACCCAGTACTTC. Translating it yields CASSYGTSGGEETQYF. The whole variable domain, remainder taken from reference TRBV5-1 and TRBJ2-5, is KAGVTQTPRYLIKTRGQQVTLSCSPISGHRSVSWYQQTPGQGLQFLFEYFSETQRNKGNFPGRFSGRQFSNSRSEMNVSTLELGDSALYLCASSYGTSGGEETQYFGPGTRLLVL.

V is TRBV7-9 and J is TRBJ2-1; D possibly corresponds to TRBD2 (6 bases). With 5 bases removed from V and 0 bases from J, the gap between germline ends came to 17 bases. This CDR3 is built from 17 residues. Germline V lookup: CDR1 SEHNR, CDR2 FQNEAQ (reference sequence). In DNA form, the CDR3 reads TGTGCCAGCAGCACCACGAGACTAGACGTCTCCTACAATGAGCAGTTCTTC. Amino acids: CASSTTRLDVSYNEQFF.

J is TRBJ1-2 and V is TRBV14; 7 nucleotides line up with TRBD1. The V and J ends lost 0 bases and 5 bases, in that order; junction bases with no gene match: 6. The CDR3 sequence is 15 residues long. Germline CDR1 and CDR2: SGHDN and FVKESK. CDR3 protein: CASSQDGGQIYGYTF. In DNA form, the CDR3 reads TGTGCCAGCAGCCAAGATGGGGGACAGATTTATGGCTACACCTTC. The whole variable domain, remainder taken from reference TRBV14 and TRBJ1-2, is EAGVTQFPSHSVIEKGQTVTLRCDPISGHDNLYWYRRVMGKEIKFLLHFVKESKQDESGMPNNRFLAERTGGTYSTLKVQPAELEDSGVYFCASSQDGGQIYGYTFGSGTRLTVV.

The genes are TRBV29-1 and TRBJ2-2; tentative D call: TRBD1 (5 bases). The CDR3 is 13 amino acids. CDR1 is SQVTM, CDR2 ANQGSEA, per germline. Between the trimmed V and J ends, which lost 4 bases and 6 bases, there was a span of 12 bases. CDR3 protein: CSVGSGPAGELFF. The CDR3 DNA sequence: TGCAGCGTTGGGTCAGGGCCCGCCGGGGAGCTGTTTTTT.

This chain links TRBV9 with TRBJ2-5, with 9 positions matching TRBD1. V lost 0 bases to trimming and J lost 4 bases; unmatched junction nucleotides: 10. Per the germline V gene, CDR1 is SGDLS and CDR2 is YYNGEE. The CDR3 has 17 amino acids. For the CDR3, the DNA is TGTGCCAGCAGCGTAGAGGGACAGGGTTTTTCCCCAGAGACCCAGTACTTC. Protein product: CASSVEGQGFSPETQYF. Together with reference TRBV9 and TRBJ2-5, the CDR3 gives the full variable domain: DSGVTQTPKHLITATGQRVTLRCSPRSGDLSVYWYQQSLDQGLQFLIQYYNGEERAKGNILERFSAQQFPDLHSELNLSSLELGDSALYFCASSVEGQGFSPETQYFGPGTRLLVL.

CDR3 in amino acids: CASSSGTSGSSYNEQFF. As DNA, the CDR3 is TGTGCCAGCTCGTCCGGGACTAGCGGGAGCTCCTACAATGAGCAGTTCTTC. V is TRBV18 and J is TRBJ2-1; 14 bases are a match to TRBD2. The germline V gene encodes CDR1 KGHSH and CDR2 LQKENI. The CDR3 is 17 amino acids. V lost 6 bases and J lost 0; bases outside the gene matches: 4.

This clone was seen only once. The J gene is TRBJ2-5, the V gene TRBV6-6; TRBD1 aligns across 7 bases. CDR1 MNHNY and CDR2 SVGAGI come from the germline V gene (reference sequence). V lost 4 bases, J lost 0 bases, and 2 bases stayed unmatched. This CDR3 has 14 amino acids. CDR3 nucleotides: TGTGCCAGCAGTTTAACAGGGGACCAAGAGACCCAGTACTTC. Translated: CASSLTGDQETQYF.

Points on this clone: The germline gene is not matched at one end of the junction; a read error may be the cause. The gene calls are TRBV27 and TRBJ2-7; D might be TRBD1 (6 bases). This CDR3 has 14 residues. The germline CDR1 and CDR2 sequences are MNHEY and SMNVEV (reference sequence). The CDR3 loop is CAGSPDRRFYEQYF. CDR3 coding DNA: TGTGCCGGCAGCCCTGACAGGCGCTTTTACGAGCAGTACTTC.

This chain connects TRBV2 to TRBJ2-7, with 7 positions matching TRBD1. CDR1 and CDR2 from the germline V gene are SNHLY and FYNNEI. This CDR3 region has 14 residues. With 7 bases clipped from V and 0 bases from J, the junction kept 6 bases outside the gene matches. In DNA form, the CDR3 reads TGTGCCAGCAAAGGCCAGGGGGTCTCCTACGAGCAGTACTTC. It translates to CASKGQGVSYEQYF. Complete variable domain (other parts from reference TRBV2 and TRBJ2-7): EPEVTQTPSHQVTQMGQEVILRCVPISNHLYFYWYRQILGQKVEFLVSFYNNEISEKSEIFDDQFSVERPDGSNFTLKIRSTKLEDSAMYFCASKGQGVSYEQYFGPGTRLTVT.

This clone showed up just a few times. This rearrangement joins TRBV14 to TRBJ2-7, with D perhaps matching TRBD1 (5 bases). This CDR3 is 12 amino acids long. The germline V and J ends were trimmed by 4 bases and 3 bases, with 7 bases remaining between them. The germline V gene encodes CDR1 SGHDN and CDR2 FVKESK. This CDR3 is CASSRDSYEQYF. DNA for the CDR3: TGTGCCAGCAGCCGCGACAGCTACGAGCAGTACTTC.

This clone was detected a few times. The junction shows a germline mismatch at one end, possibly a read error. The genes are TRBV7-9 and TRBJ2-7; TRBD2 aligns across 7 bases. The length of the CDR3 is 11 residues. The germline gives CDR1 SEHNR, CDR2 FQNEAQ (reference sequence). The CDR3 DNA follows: TGTTCCAGCAGCCGGGGAGGGGAGCAGTACTTC. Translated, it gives CSSSRGGEQYF.

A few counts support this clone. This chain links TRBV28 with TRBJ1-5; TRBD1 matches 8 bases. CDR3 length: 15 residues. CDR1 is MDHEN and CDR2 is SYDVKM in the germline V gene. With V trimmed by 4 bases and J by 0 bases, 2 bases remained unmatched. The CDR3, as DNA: TGTGCCAGCAGTTGGGACAGGTATAGCAATCAGCCCCAGCATTTT. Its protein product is CASSWDRYSNQPQHF.

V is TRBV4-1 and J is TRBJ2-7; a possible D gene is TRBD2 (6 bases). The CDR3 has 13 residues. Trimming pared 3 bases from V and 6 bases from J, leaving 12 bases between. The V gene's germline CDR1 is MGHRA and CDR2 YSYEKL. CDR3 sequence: CASSHWGEVEQYF. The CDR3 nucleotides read TGCGCCAGCAGCCACTGGGGGGAGGTCGAGCAGTACTTC.

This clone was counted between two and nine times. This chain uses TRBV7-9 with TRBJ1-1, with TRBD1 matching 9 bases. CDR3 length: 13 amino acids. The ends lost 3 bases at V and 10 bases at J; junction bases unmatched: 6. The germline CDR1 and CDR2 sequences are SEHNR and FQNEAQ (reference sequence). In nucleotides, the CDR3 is TGTGCCAGCAGCTTTGGGACAGGGAATTCAGCTTTCTTT. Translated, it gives CASSFGTGNSAFF.

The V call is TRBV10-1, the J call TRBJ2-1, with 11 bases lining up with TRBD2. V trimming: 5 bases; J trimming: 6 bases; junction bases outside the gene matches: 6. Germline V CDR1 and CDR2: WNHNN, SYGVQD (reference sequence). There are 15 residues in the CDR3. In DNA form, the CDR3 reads TGCGCCAGCAGTCCCTTTACTAGCGGGAGCAATGAGCAGTTCTTC. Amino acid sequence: CASSPFTSGSNEQFF.

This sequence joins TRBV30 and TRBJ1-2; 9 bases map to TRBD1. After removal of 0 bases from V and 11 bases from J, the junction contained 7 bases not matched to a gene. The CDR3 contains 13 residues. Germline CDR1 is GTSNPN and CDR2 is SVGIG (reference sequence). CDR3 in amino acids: CAWSVRQGGNYTF. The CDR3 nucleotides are TGTGCCTGGAGTGTAAGACAGGGGGGAAATTACACCTTC.

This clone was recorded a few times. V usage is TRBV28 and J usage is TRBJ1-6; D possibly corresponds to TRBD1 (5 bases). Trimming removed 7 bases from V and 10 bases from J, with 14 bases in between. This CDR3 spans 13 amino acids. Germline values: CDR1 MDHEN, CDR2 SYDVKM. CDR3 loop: CASTPGLKSPLHF. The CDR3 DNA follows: TGTGCCAGCACACCGGGACTAAAGTCACCCCTCCACTTT.

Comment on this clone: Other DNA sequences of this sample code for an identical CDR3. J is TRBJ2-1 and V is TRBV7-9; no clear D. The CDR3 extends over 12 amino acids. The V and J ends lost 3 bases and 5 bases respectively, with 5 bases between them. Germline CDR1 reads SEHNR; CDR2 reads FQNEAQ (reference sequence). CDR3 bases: TGTGCCAGCAGCTTGAGTAACAATGAGCAGTTCTTC. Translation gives CASSLSNNEQFF.

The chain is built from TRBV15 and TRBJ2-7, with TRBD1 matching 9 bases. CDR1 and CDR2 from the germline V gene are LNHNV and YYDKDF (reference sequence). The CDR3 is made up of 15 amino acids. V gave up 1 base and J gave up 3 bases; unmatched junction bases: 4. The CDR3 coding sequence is TGTGCCACCAGCAGAGGGGGACAGGGCCACTACGAGCAGTACTTC. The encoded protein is CATSRGGQGHYEQYF.

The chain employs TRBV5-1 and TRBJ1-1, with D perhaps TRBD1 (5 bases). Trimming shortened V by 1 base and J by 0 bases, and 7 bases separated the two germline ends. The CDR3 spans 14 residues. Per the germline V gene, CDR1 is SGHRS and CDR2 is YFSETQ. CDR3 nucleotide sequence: TGCGCCAGCAGCTTGCGGGGGTTGAACACTGAAGCTTTCTTT. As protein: CASSLRGLNTEAFF.

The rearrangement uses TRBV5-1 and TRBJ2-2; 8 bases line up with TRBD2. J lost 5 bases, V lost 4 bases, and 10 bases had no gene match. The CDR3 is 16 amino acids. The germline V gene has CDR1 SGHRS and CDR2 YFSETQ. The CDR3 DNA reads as TGCGCCAGCAGCGTAGTAAGCGGGAGTAAGACCGGGGAGCTGTTTTTT. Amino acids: CASSVVSGSKTGELFF.

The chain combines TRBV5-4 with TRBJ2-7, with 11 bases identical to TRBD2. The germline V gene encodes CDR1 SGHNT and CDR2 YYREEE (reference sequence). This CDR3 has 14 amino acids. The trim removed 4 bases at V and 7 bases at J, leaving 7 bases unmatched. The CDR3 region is CASSILAGVTEQYF. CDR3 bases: TGTGCCAGCAGCATACTAGCGGGAGTTACGGAGCAGTACTTC.

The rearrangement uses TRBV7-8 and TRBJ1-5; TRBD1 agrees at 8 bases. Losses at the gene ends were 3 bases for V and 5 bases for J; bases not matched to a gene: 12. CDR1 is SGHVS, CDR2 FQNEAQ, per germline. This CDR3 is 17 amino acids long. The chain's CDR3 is CASSLGLDRDHYQPQHF. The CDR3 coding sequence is TGTGCCAGCAGCTTGGGATTGGACAGGGATCACTATCAGCCCCAGCATTTT.

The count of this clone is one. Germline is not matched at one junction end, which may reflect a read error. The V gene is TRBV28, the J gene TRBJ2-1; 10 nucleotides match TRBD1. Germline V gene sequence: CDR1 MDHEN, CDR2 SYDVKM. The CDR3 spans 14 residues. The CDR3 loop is CASSLVVGQGVFVF. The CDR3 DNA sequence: TGTGCCAGCAGTTTAGTTGTTGGACAGGGGGTTTTCGTCTTC.

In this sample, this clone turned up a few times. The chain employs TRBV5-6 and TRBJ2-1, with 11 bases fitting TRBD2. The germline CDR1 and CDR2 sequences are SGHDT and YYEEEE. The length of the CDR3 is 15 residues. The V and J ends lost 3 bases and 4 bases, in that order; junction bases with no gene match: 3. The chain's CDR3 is CASSWGLADYNEQFF. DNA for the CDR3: TGTGCCAGCAGCTGGGGACTAGCGGATTACAATGAGCAGTTCTTC.

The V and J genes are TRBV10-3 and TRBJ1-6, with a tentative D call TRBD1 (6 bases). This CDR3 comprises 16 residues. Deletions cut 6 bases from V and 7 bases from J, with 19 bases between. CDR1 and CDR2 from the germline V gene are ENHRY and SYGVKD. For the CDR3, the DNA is TGTGCCATCAGGGCCCGGGACAATGGCCCAAATTCACCCCTCCACTTT. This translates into CAIRARDNGPNSPLHF.